The next 6 T cell receptor beta chains were all read from a single sample in a study of Ad26.COV2.S vaccination and SARS-CoV-2 variants. Here immunoSEQ multiplex PCR was the method, and the copy in TCRdb shows in-frame clones only, minus some. The table includes over 130,000 clones, roughly 88% detected once. This specimen was peripheral blood, taken after recovery from COVID-19. Receptors originate from a human donor who had recovered from COVID-19.

This rearrangement joins TRBV5-1 to TRBJ2-7; a possible D gene is TRBD1 (6 bases). The CDR3 is 16 residues long. Germline CDR1 and CDR2: SGHRS and YFSETQ. V dropped 6 bases and J dropped 2 bases, with 21 bases sitting between them. The CDR3 region has the DNA TGCGCCAGCACCCCGATTATAGGGGGTTTGACCTACGAGCAGTACTTC. This gives the protein CASTPIIGGLTYEQYF.

This sequence joins TRBV27 and TRBJ2-7; TRBD1 aligns across 8 bases. The CDR3 has 13 residues. The V and J ends lost 4 bases and 4 bases, in that order; junction bases with no gene match: 3. The germline CDR1 and CDR2 sequences are MNHEY and SMNVEV (reference sequence). CDR3 bases: TGTGCCAGCAGTTCGCAGGGGGCATACGAGCAGTACTTC. Its protein product is CASSSQGAYEQYF.

The rearrangement links TRBV29-1 to TRBJ1-2; 9 bases are shared with TRBD1. V was pared by 4 bases and J by 8 bases, with 20 bases of the junction left unmatched. Germline V gene sequence: CDR1 SQVTM, CDR2 ANQGSEA. The CDR3 totals 17 residues. The CDR3 is CSVASLRESGQGKGYTF. The CDR3 coding sequence is TGCAGCGTTGCGTCGCTAAGGGAATCGGGACAGGGAAAGGGCTACACCTTC.

This clone was found once. The chain couples TRBV6-1 to TRBJ2-5; TRBD1 is a possible D gene (6 bases). The V gene lost 1 base and the J gene lost 6 bases, with 15 bases spanning the gap. Germline loops: CDR1 MNHNS, CDR2 SASEGT. This CDR3 has 15 residues. The CDR3 nucleotides are TGTGCCAGCAGTGAAGGGGACATGAATCGGAAGACCCAGTACTTC. Its protein is CASSEGDMNRKTQYF.

The rearrangement links TRBV28 to TRBJ2-7; D may match TRBD1 or TRBD2 (5 bases each). Germline V gene sequence: CDR1 MDHEN, CDR2 SYDVKM. V was trimmed by 6 bases and J by 4 bases, leaving 16 bases between them. The CDR3 consists of 14 residues. CDR3 in amino acids: CASRSGAPLYEQYF. For the CDR3, the DNA is TGTGCCAGCAGGTCCGGGGCACCCTTATACGAGCAGTACTTC.

The J gene is TRBJ1-1, the V gene TRBV18; D not certain. The CDR3 consists of 13 residues. V lost 2 bases, J lost 0 bases, and 4 bases lay in between. Germline V lookup: CDR1 KGHSH, CDR2 LQKENI. CDR3 sequence (DNA): TGTGCCAGCTCACCAATGCTGAACACTGAAGCTTTCTTT. Translated, it gives CASSPMLNTEAFF.